This T cell receptor beta chain stems from a study of blood T cell repertoires in COVID-19. At the level of the study: The United States, Italy and Spain were the sources of the acute and convalescent COVID-19 samples. In each case, the material was cDNA or gDNA derived from T cells, B-cell-depleted T cells, or PBMCs.

In the study's own analysis: Reference gene primer amplification gave nucleated cell count estimates. Assay: immunoSEQ multiplex PCR; the TCRdb copy retains only in-frame clones and omits some. D and trimming were read from the DNA, whereas the V and J calls and clone size are those reported in that table. This sample yields 120,000 or so clones, of which more than 70% are seen a single time; more than 1.5% belongs to the top ten. The clonotype originates from a human donor in a cohort sampled during active COVID-19. Sequences were obtained from peripheral blood.

Here the CDR3 DNA reads TGTGCCAGCAGCCCCGGACAGGGGGCCTACAATGAGCAGTTCTTC. It specifies CASSPGQGAYNEQFF. The chain carries TRBV9 and TRBJ2-1; 10 nucleotides agree with TRBD1. Germline V lookup: CDR1 SGDLS, CDR2 YYNGEE. This CDR3 is built from 15 residues. With 4 bases clipped from V and 2 bases from J, the junction kept 3 bases outside the gene matches.